This TCR beta chain was retrieved from a study of OX40 agonist ivuxolimab in advanced cancers. General study findings and limits: Researchers report that CD8+ T cells had, on average, more expanded clones than CD4+.

This clone is a singleton in its sample. Its specificity is unknown. Generated by immunoSEQ multiplex PCR, the TCRdb table keeps only in-frame clones and is missing some. Seen here are some 44,000 clones, 75% to 90% observed once, and the top ten hold 0.3% to 0.4%. The CDR3 totals 18 residues. The V gene's germline CDR1 is SGHAT and CDR2 FQNNGV. Trimming cost V 8 bases and J 6 bases, with 31 bases left between them. This chain joins TRBV11-2 and TRBJ1-2, with a weak D call TRBD1 (6 bases). The starting material was CD4+ or CD8+ T cells sorted from blood, obtained in a trial of the OX40 agonist ivuxolimab. The TCR comes from an adult with an advanced solid tumor such as melanoma, head and neck, liver or kidney cancer. The CDR3 DNA sequence: TGTGCCAGCCGAACCTTTCGACAGGTAGAACGTAATAGGGATGGCTACACCTTC. Translation: CASRTFRQVERNRDGYTF.